This T cell receptor beta chain comes out of a study of blood T cell repertoires in COVID-19. As for the study in general: Italy, Spain and the United States were the sources of the convalescent and acute COVID-19 samples. The analysed material was cDNA or gDNA that came from T cells, B-cell-depleted T cells, or PBMCs.

This CDR3 has 15 amino acids. The V and J ends lost 4 bases and 6 bases, in that order; junction bases with no gene match: 10. Germline values: CDR1 MGHRA, CDR2 YSYEKL. In the authors' workflow: Amplification of reference gene primers was used by the study to estimate nucleated cell counts. Produced via immunoSEQ multiplex PCR; TCRdb's table is partial and in-frame only. From that table come the V and J calls and clone size; the DNA was used to work out D and trimming. The data hold about 68,000 clones, with 89% observed a single time. This TCR derives from a man in his fifties or sixties with active COVID-19. The chain joins TRBV4-1 to TRBJ1-1, with 8 bases matching TRBD1. The sequenced material came from peripheral blood. The CDR3 region has the DNA TGCGCCAGCAGCCCCCAGGGGGCGCTTTCCTCTGAAGCTTTCTTT. Translation: CASSPQGALSSEAFF.